These 32 T cell receptor beta chains came from one sample sequenced in a study of blood T cell repertoires in COVID-19. Produced via immunoSEQ multiplex PCR; TCRdb's table is partial and in-frame only. The sample consists of fewer than 300,000 clones, approximately 86% of them appearing once. Sequences were obtained from peripheral blood. The origin of the receptors is a man aged 35 to 55 who had recovered from COVID-19.

This chain links TRBV5-8 with TRBJ2-3; D possibly corresponds to TRBD1 (6 bases). This CDR3 has 15 residues. Trimming left V 2 bases short and J 1 base short, with 11 bases between. Germline values: CDR1 SGHTS, CDR2 YDEGEE. The CDR3 DNA is TGTGCCAGCAGCTTTGGGACAAGGGGCACAGATACGCAGTATTTT. It is translated as CASSFGTRGTDTQYF.

The chain combines TRBV9 with TRBJ2-1; 9 bases are shared with TRBD2. Germline V lookup: CDR1 SGDLS, CDR2 YYNGEE. This CDR3 is built from 15 residues. With V trimmed by 2 bases and J by 3 bases, 3 bases remained unmatched. The CDR3 spells CASSVASGIYNEQFF. The CDR3 DNA reads TGTGCCAGCAGCGTGGCTAGCGGGATCTACAATGAGCAGTTCTTC.

The rearrangement uses TRBV7-9 and TRBJ2-5; 7 nucleotides line up with TRBD1. Germline CDR1 and CDR2: SEHNR and FQNEAQ (reference sequence). This CDR3 has 14 residues. V lost 5 bases to trimming and J lost 5 bases; unmatched junction nucleotides: 8. CDR3 region: CASSIGTAGETQYF. As DNA, the CDR3 is TGTGCCAGCAGCATAGGGACAGCAGGGGAGACCCAGTACTTC.

The chain carries TRBV10-2 and TRBJ1-1, with no clear D. The CDR3 is 14 amino acids. Per germline, CDR1 WSHSY and CDR2 SAAADI. V shed 3 bases and J shed 1 base, with 9 bases lying between them. The CDR3 nucleotides read TGCGCCAGCAGTGATGGGCAGACGAACACTGAAGCTTTCTTT. It yields the protein CASSDGQTNTEAFF.

The rearrangement joins TRBV5-6 to TRBJ2-3, with 9 positions matching TRBD2. V gave up 2 bases and J gave up 2 bases; unmatched junction bases: 15. Germline V gene sequence: CDR1 SGHDT, CDR2 YYEEEE. CDR3 size: 19 residues. The CDR3 region has the DNA TGTGCCAGCAGCTTCGAGAGCGGGGGGCCCTCAACCAACACAGATACGCAGTATTTT. This sequence encodes CASSFESGGPSTNTDTQYF.

This chain uses TRBV19 with TRBJ2-1; possibly TRBD2 for D (6 bases). The CDR3 has 16 amino acids. Per germline, CDR1 LNHDA and CDR2 SQIVND (reference sequence). Trimming took off 4 bases at V and 0 bases at J, with 13 bases between the two ends. The CDR3 coding sequence is TGTGCCAGTAGTACCGGACTATCGAGCTCCTACAATGAGCAGTTCTTC. Translation gives CASSTGLSSSYNEQFF.

This clone was found a few times. The chain has TRBV5-1 and TRBJ1-1; 7 positions match TRBD1. This CDR3 region has 13 residues. Trimming cost V 4 bases and J 0 bases; bases outside gene matches: 0. In germline, CDR1 is SGHRS, CDR2 YFSETQ. CDR3 region: CASSDRVNTEAFF. DNA of the CDR3: TGCGCCAGCAGCGACAGGGTGAACACTGAAGCTTTCTTT.

This chain joins TRBV4-1 and TRBJ1-2; D ambiguous. V was clipped by 0 bases and J by 5 bases, with 10 bases between them. The CDR3 is made up of 14 amino acids. Germline values: CDR1 MGHRA, CDR2 YSYEKL. CDR3 protein: CASSQDGSVYGYTF. The CDR3 nucleotides are TGCGCCAGCAGCCAAGATGGCTCCGTTTATGGCTACACCTTC.

The chain recombines TRBV5-5 with TRBJ2-3, with D possibly being TRBD2 (6 bases). The CDR3 totals 16 residues. V was clipped by 4 bases and J by 1 base, with 16 bases between them. Germline loops: CDR1 SGHKS, CDR2 YYEKEE (reference sequence). The CDR3 DNA reads as TGTGCCAGCAGCGGACTACTAGGGTGGGGCACAGATACGCAGTATTTT. It yields the protein CASSGLLGWGTDTQYF.

CDR3 nucleotide sequence: TGTGCCAGCAGCACCGGGGGGCCACACACAGATACGCAGTATTTT. Amino acids: CASSTGGPHTDTQYF. V gene TRBV9 combines with J gene TRBJ2-3; tentatively, D is TRBD2 (7 bases). V lost 4 bases and J 2 bases, leaving 14 bases between the germline ends. The CDR3 has 15 residues. CDR1 is SGDLS, CDR2 YYNGEE, per germline.

This chain uses TRBV12-3 or TRBV12-4 with TRBJ2-1; D unresolved. The germline V and J ends were trimmed by 2 bases and 9 bases, with 11 bases remaining between them. The CDR3 consists of 13 residues. The CDR3: CASSLTSAGEQFF. The DNA of the CDR3 is TGTGCCAGCAGTTTAACCTCTGCCGGTGAGCAGTTCTTC.

The chain recombines TRBV6-1 with TRBJ2-3, with 7 nucleotides matching TRBD1. Germline V gene sequence: CDR1 MNHNS, CDR2 SASEGT. V lost 3 bases to trimming and J lost 7 bases; unmatched junction nucleotides: 10. The CDR3 is 15 amino acids. CDR3 coding DNA: TGTGCCAGCAGTGAGTCAGGGGGTCCGTCAAATACGCAGTATTTT. Encoded protein: CASSESGGPSNTQYF.

This clone was counted once. Here the CDR3 reads CASSLERTSGSRNEQFF. CDR3 bases: TGTGCCAGCAGCCTCGAAAGGACTAGCGGGAGTCGGAATGAGCAGTTCTTC. The V and J genes are TRBV14 and TRBJ2-1; 13 nucleotides align to TRBD2. V dropped 4 bases and J dropped 7; count of bases not matched to a gene: 10. Germline CDR1 and CDR2: SGHDN and FVKESK. This CDR3 has 17 amino acids.

CDR3 nucleotides: TGTGCCAGCAGCGGGACAGGGGGGCCGAACACTGAAGCTTTCTTT. Translating it yields CASSGTGGPNTEAFF. The V call is TRBV9, the J call TRBJ1-1, with 10 bases fitting TRBD1. Germline CDR1 reads SGDLS; CDR2 reads YYNGEE. The CDR3 totals 15 residues. V gave up 3 bases and J gave up 1 base; unmatched junction bases: 3.

This sequence joins TRBV19 and TRBJ2-1; 11 bases match TRBD2. Per germline, CDR1 LNHDA and CDR2 SQIVND (reference sequence). V was clipped by 10 bases and J by 5 bases; unmatched bases: 10. The CDR3 spans 15 residues. In DNA form, the CDR3 reads TGTGCCACCTCCTTTAGCGGGGGGGCACACAATGAGCAGTTCTTC. Residues: CATSFSGGAHNEQFF.

This clone showed up many times. This rearrangement joins TRBV9 to TRBJ2-7; 10 bases match TRBD2. V shed 0 bases and J 3 bases; nucleotides not matched to a gene: 12. Per germline, CDR1 SGDLS and CDR2 YYNGEE. The CDR3 length is 18 residues. CDR3 coding DNA: TGTGCCAGCAGCGTAGCTACGAGGGGTAGCGGGAGGAGCTACGAGCAGTACTTC. It is translated as CASSVATRGSGRSYEQYF.

This sequence joins TRBV2 and TRBJ2-7, with 8 bases identical to TRBD2. Germline CDR1 reads SNHLY; CDR2 reads FYNNEI. With 6 bases clipped from V and 1 base from J, the junction kept 8 bases outside the gene matches. CDR3 size: 15 residues. CDR3 nucleotide sequence: TGTGCCAGCAGGATAATAGCGGGGCCGTCCTACGAGCAGTACTTC. As protein: CASRIIAGPSYEQYF.

This rearrangement joins TRBV29-1 to TRBJ2-3; 12 bases line up with TRBD2. The CDR3 sequence is 15 residues long. Germline V gene sequence: CDR1 SQVTM, CDR2 ANQGSEA. Unmatched junction bases numbered 8, after V lost 5 bases and J lost 5 bases. The CDR3 nucleotides read TGCAGCGTTTCCGGGACTAGCGGGTGGGGAGATACGCAGTATTTT. It yields the protein CSVSGTSGWGDTQYF.

The genes are TRBV7-9 and TRBJ1-1; 10 nucleotides agree with TRBD1. Trimming took 4 bases from V and 0 from J; bases not matched to a gene: 5. This CDR3 region has 16 residues. Germline CDR1 and CDR2: SEHNR and FQNEAQ (reference sequence). CDR3 in amino acids: CASSYGQGVLNTEAFF. CDR3 nucleotides: TGTGCCAGCAGCTACGGACAGGGGGTCCTGAACACTGAAGCTTTCTTT.

V is TRBV18 and J is TRBJ2-1; weak D call: TRBD2 (5 bases). CDR1 and CDR2 (germline): KGHSH, LQKENI. V gave up 3 bases and J gave up 11 bases, with 11 bases separating them. The CDR3 contains 12 residues. The CDR3 is CASSPTSGQQFF. The CDR3 nucleotides are TGTGCCAGCTCACCCACAAGCGGTCAGCAGTTCTTC.

This rearrangement joins TRBV30 to TRBJ2-7; 12 bases line up with TRBD2. Per germline, CDR1 GTSNPN and CDR2 SVGIG (reference sequence). The junction had 5 bases not matched to a gene; V was cut back by 2 bases and J by 3 bases. CDR3 size: 15 residues. DNA for the CDR3: TGTGCCTGGAGTAGTATACTAGCGGGAGGCTACGAGCAGTACTTC. It encodes CAWSSILAGGYEQYF.

This clone was counted once. The chain has TRBV27 and TRBJ2-3, with 7 bases fitting TRBD2. With V trimmed by 3 bases and J by 1 base, 4 bases remained unmatched. The CDR3 length is 15 residues. The germline gives CDR1 MNHEY, CDR2 SMNVEV (reference sequence). CDR3 DNA sequence: TGTGCCAGCAGTTTCTACCTAGCGGGCACAGATACGCAGTATTTT. Encoded protein: CASSFYLAGTDTQYF.

A remark on this clone: Other DNA sequences in the sample encode the same CDR3. The gene calls are TRBV27 and TRBJ1-1, with D unclear. The CDR3 is 14 amino acids. CDR1 and CDR2 from the germline V gene are MNHEY and SMNVEV (reference sequence). V lost 2 bases and J lost 4, with 11 bases in between. Here the CDR3 reads CASSLTTGGTEAFF. DNA of the CDR3: TGTGCCAGCAGTTTAACAACCGGCGGCACTGAAGCTTTCTTT.

V and J are TRBV6-5 and TRBJ1-1; no definite D call. The germline CDR1 and CDR2 sequences are MNHEY and SVGAGI. Deletions cut 6 bases from V and 0 bases from J, with 8 bases between. The CDR3 is 13 residues long. CDR3 bases: TGTGCCAGCAGACCGGTGGTGAACACTGAAGCTTTCTTT. Translating it yields CASRPVVNTEAFF.

The V and J genes are TRBV3-1 (or the pseudogene TRBV3-2) and TRBJ2-7; D call uncertain. Looked up from germline, CDR1 is LGHDT and CDR2 is YNNKEL (reference sequence). The V gene lost 0 bases and the J gene lost 2 bases, with 8 bases spanning the gap. This CDR3 region has 14 residues. The CDR3 DNA follows: TGTGCCAGCAGCCAAGATTACCGAGCCTACGAGCAGTACTTC. Protein: CASSQDYRAYEQYF.

The rearrangement links TRBV18 to TRBJ2-2; D might be TRBD1 (6 bases). The CDR3 totals 16 residues. Germline assignment: CDR1 KGHSH and CDR2 LQKENI. V lost 1 base, J lost 4 bases, and 13 bases lay in between. In DNA form, the CDR3 reads TGTGCCAGCTCACCACGGCAGGGGCCGAGCACCGGGGAGCTGTTTTTT. Translating gives CASSPRQGPSTGELFF.

The rearrangement joins TRBV4-2 to TRBJ2-2; TRBD2 agrees at 9 bases. V shed 3 bases, J shed 5 bases, and the junction held 13 bases outside the gene matches. The CDR3 is made up of 18 amino acids. Germline-derived CDR1 and CDR2 are LGHNA and YNFKEQ. The CDR3 loop reads CASSHRNSGSGYTGELFF. The CDR3, as DNA: TGTGCCAGCAGCCACCGTAATAGCGGGAGCGGATATACCGGGGAGCTGTTTTTT.

The chain employs TRBV2 and TRBJ1-2, with 9 nucleotides matching TRBD1. The V gene's germline CDR1 is SNHLY and CDR2 FYNNEI. The CDR3 sequence is 14 residues long. Losses at the gene ends were 2 bases for V and 6 bases for J; bases not matched to a gene: 4. The CDR3 DNA follows: TGTGCCAGCAGTGAAAGACAGGGGGTCAATGGCTACACCTTC. Its protein is CASSERQGVNGYTF. The whole variable domain, remainder taken from reference TRBV2 and TRBJ1-2, is EPEVTQTPSHQVTQMGQEVILRCVPISNHLYFYWYRQILGQKVEFLVSFYNNEISEKSEIFDDQFSVERPDGSNFTLKIRSTKLEDSAMYFCASSERQGVNGYTFGSGTRLTVV.

This chain links TRBV5-4 with TRBJ1-4, with D perhaps TRBD1 (6 bases). The V gene lost 3 bases and the J gene lost 16 bases, with 16 bases spanning the gap. The CDR3 length is 12 residues. Looked up from germline, CDR1 is SGHNT and CDR2 is YYREEE (reference sequence). CDR3 coding DNA: TGTGCCAGCAGCTATTCCGGGACAACCCCGTTTTTT. Amino acids: CASSYSGTTPFF. Filled out from reference TRBV5-4 and TRBJ1-4, the complete variable domain reads ETGVTQSPTHLIKTRGQQVTLRCSSQSGHNTVSWYQQALGQGPQFIFQYYREEENGRGNFPPRFSGLQFPNYSSELNVNALELDDSALYLCASSYSGTTPFFGSGTQLSVL.

The chain links TRBV2 to TRBJ2-1; D may be TRBD2 (6 bases). The germline V gene encodes CDR1 SNHLY and CDR2 FYNNEI. The CDR3 extends over 19 amino acids. Trimming cost V 5 bases and J 7 bases, with 30 bases left between them. CDR3 region: CASSPLEVSSASRGNEQFF. In DNA form, the CDR3 reads TGTGCCAGCAGTCCTCTAGAGGTCTCTAGCGCCAGCCGGGGAAATGAGCAGTTCTTC.

The chain joins TRBV18 to TRBJ1-2, with a weak D call TRBD1 (6 bases). Germline CDR1 and CDR2: KGHSH and LQKENI. The CDR3 contains 13 residues. The V end lost 4 bases, the J end lost 6 bases, and 12 bases lay between the germline ends. The CDR3 sequence: CASSLRQADGYTF. In DNA, the CDR3 is TGTGCCAGCTCACTCAGACAGGCAGATGGCTACACCTTC.

The J gene is TRBJ1-3, the V gene TRBV18, with 11 bases matching TRBD1. Germline-derived CDR1 and CDR2 are KGHSH and LQKENI. CDR3 length equals 19 residues. J was trimmed by 0 bases and V by 3 bases; bases with no gene match: 10. The CDR3 DNA is TGTGCCAGCTCACCCTTAGGACAGGGGGCCCGAGGCTCTGGAAACACCATATATTTT. Its translation: CASSPLGQGARGSGNTIYF.